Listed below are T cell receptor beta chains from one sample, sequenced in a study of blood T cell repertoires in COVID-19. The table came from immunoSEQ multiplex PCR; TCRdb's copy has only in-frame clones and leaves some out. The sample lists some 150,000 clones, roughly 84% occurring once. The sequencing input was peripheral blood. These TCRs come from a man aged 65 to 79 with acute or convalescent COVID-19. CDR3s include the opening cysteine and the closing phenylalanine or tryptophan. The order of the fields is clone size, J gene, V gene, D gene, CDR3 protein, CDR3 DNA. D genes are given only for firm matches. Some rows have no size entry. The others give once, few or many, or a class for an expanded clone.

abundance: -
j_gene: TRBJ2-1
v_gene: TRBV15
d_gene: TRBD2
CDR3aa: CATSSGWNLQGLAGYNEQFF
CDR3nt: TGTGCCACCAGCAGCGGTTGGAATCTGCAAGGACTAGCGGGTTACAATGAGCAGTTCTTC

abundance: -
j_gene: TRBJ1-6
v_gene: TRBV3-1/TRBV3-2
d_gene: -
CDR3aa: CASSQDWGAGGYNSPLHF
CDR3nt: TGTGCCAGCAGCCAAGATTGGGGAGCGGGTGGCTATAATTCACCCCTCCACTTT

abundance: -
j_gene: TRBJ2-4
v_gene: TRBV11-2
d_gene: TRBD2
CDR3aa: CASSSSGIAKNIQYF
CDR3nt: TGTGCCAGCAGCTCTAGCGGGATAGCCAAAAACATTCAGTACTTC

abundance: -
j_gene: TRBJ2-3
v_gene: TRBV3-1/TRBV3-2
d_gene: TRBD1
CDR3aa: CASSPYRGRTDTQYF
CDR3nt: TGTGCCAGCAGCCCTTACAGGGGTAGGACAGATACGCAGTATTTT

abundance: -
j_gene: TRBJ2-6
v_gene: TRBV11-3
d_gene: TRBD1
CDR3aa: CASSSGGAGANVLTF
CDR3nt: TGTGCCAGCAGCTCAGGGGGCGCTGGGGCCAACGTCCTGACTTTC

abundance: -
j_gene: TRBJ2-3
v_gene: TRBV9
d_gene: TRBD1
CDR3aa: CASSVASGTGVGSGTDTQYF
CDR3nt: TGTGCCAGCAGCGTAGCGTCCGGGACAGGGGTGGGGTCGGGCACAGATACGCAGTATTTT

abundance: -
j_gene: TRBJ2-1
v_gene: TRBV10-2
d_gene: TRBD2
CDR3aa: CASIGGASGRSGEQFF
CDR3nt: TGCGCCAGCATCGGAGGGGCTAGCGGGAGGAGCGGCGAGCAGTTCTTC

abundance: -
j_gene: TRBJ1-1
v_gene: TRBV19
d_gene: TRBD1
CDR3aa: CASSATGTGATEAFF
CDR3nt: TGTGCCAGTAGTGCCACCGGGACAGGGGCCACTGAAGCTTTCTTT

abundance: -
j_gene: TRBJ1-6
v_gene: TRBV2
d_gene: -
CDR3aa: CASSVAGGISYNSPLHF
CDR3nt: TGTGCCAGCAGTGTCGCGGGAGGCATCAGCTATAATTCACCCCTCCACTTT

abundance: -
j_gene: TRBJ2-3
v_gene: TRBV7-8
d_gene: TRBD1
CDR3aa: CAGSLVQGWDTDTQYF
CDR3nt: TGTGCCGGCAGCTTGGTACAGGGGTGGGACACAGATACGCAGTATTTT

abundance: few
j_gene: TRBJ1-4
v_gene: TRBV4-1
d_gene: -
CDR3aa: CASSQGTTFTNEKLFF
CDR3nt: TGCGCCAGCAGCCAAGGTACGACTTTCACTAATGAAAAACTGTTTTTT

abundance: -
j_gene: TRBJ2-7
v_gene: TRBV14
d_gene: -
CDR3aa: CASSQRRESEQYF
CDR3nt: TGTGCCAGCAGCCAACGGAGGGAAAGCGAGCAGTACTTC

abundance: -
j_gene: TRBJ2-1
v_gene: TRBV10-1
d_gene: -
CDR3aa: CASSDSGLKGNNEQFF
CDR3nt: TGCGCCAGCAGTGATTCAGGGCTTAAGGGGAACAATGAGCAGTTCTTC

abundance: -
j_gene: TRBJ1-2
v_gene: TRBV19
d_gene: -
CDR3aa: CASRTAANYGYTF
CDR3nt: TGTGCCAGCCGGACAGCAGCTAACTATGGCTACACCTTC

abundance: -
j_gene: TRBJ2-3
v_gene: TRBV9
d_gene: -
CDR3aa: CASSVALATGQYF
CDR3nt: TGTGCCAGCAGCGTAGCCCTTGCGACGGGGCAGTATTTT

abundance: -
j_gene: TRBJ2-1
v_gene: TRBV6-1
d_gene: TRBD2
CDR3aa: CASSDTTSGRAPYNEQFF
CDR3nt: TGTGCCAGCAGTGACACTACTAGCGGGAGGGCCCCCTACAATGAGCAGTTCTTC

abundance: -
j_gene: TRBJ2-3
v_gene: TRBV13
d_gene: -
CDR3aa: CASSPGLIYSTDTQYF
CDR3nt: TGTGCCAGCAGTCCTGGACTGATCTATAGCACAGATACGCAGTATTTT

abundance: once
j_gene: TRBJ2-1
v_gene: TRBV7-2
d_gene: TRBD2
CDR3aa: CASSLGLAGGNEQFF
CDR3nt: TGTGCCAGCAGCCTAGGACTAGCGGGGGGGAATGAGCAGTTCTTC

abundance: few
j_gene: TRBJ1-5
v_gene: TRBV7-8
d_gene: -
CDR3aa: CASSLLGGNQPQHF
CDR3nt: TGTGCCAGCAGCTTACTTGGAGGCAATCAGCCCCAGCATTTT

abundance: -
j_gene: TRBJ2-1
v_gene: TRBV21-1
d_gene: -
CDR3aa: CASSKASNLGTGPDEQFF
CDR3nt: TGTGCCAGCAGCAAAGCAAGTAATTTAGGGACAGGGCCTGATGAGCAGTTCTTC